This entry is about one T cell receptor (beta chain). As yet, its antigen is unknown. This entry belongs to a study of T cells expressing NK-cell markers. The authors generated TCR beta cDNA through 5'RACE template switching with UMIs. TCRdb reanalyzed the 5' RACE reads, giving one entry per CDR3 protein sequence and no DNA. The sample has roughly 110,000 distinct CDR3 sequences. Overall study results and limits: Questions lingered over whether expanded NKG2C+ T cell clones were HCMV-specific.

CDR3 length: 16 amino acids. CDR1 is SGDLS and CDR2 is YYNGEE in the germline V gene. The receptor was isolated from a woman between 18 and 69 years old in good health. This sequence joins TRBV9 and TRBJ2-1. The specimen was blood T cells: a sorted CD56 or NKG2C T cell subset, CD4+ or CD8+ T cells, or bulk PBMC T cells (not recorded which). The chain's CDR3 is CASSLGAVSSYNEQFF.